This T cell receptor beta chain was obtained from a study of graft-versus-host responses after intestinal transplantation. Overall study context: Anti-thymocyte globulin induction preceded two to three years of tacrolimus and steroid maintenance in all recipients.

V trimming: 5 bases; J trimming: 4 bases; junction bases outside the gene matches: 6. Germline lookup yields CDR1 SGHVS and CDR2 FQNEAQ. The CDR3 length is 14 residues. A word on this clone: What it binds is unknown.

Assay: immunoSEQ multiplex PCR; the TCRdb copy retains only in-frame clones and omits some. The table lists approximately 130,000 clones, more than 80% of them singletons, with under 0.2% in the top ten. Overall study results and limits: Investigators detected GvH clones in recipient marrow, with some emerging earlier in ileum or blood. High graft-versus-host to host-versus-graft clonal ratios were found in allografts of patients who had graft-donor T cell macrochimerism.

This receptor was obtained from a human donor who received an intestinal transplant. Sequencing was performed on unstimulated CD4+ T cells sorted from spleen or lymph node cells, taken before intestinal transplant. The rearrangement links TRBV7-8 to TRBJ1-2; TRBD1 matches at 8 bases. The CDR3 loop reads CASSLNRGAYGYTF. In nucleotides, the CDR3 is TGTGCCAGCAGCCTAAACAGGGGGGCCTATGGCTACACCTTC.